These 14 T cell receptor beta chains originate from one sample sequenced in a study of control samples from healthy donors and cancer patients. The data were produced by immunoSEQ multiplex PCR, yet TCRdb's version contains in-frame clones alone and is incomplete. The data hold around 63,000 clones, with more than 70% observed a single time. The sample consisted of PBMCs. The receptors originated from a woman between 50 and 59 years old with head and neck cancer.

The J gene is TRBJ2-3, the V gene TRBV19; 13 bases are shared with TRBD2. The germline V gene has CDR1 LNHDA and CDR2 SQIVND (reference sequence). V trimming: 7 bases; J trimming: 0 bases; junction bases outside the gene matches: 13. The CDR3 loop spans 19 amino acids. Here the CDR3 reads CASTTQGLAGMSSTDTQYF. CDR3 nucleotides: TGTGCCAGTACCACGCAGGGACTAGCGGGGATGTCTAGCACAGATACGCAGTATTTT.

The V gene is TRBV6-5, the J gene TRBJ2-5; tentative D call: TRBD2 (5 bases). The length of the CDR3 is 15 residues. The germline V and J ends were trimmed by 6 bases and 5 bases, with 19 bases remaining between them. The germline CDR1 and CDR2 sequences are MNHEY and SVGAGI. For the CDR3, the DNA is TGTGCCAGCAGCCTAAATAGCGAGGGTTTGGAGACCCAGTACTTC. This sequence encodes CASSLNSEGLETQYF.

The chain recombines TRBV19 with TRBJ2-3; TRBD1 matches 7 bases. With 6 bases clipped from V and 5 bases from J, the junction kept 14 bases outside the gene matches. The CDR3 loop spans 16 amino acids. Germline V gives CDR1 LNHDA, CDR2 SQIVND (reference sequence). The CDR3 region has the DNA TGTGCCAGTAGCTGGTCCCGACAGGGTGATGGAGATACGCAGTATTTT. Encoded protein: CASSWSRQGDGDTQYF.

J is TRBJ1-6 and V is TRBV6-1; D not resolved. V gave up 6 bases and J gave up 6 bases, with 9 bases separating them. Germline CDR1 MNHNS, CDR2 SASEGT. The CDR3 runs to 13 residues. In nucleotides, the CDR3 is TGTGCCAGCAGCCCTGGATTTAATTCACCCCTCCACTTT. This encodes CASSPGFNSPLHF.

Written as DNA, the CDR3 is TGTGCCAGCAGTTTTGACACACGAGGGCAGCCCCAGCATTTT. The encoded protein is CASSFDTRGQPQHF. This sequence joins TRBV28 and TRBJ1-5; no clear D gene. The CDR3 loop spans 14 amino acids. The germline V gene has CDR1 MDHEN and CDR2 SYDVKM. With 3 bases removed from V and 7 bases from J, the gap between germline ends came to 13 bases.

The chain recombines TRBV6-1 with TRBJ1-3, with D tentatively TRBD1 (6 bases). Germline V gene sequence: CDR1 MNHNS, CDR2 SASEGT. CDR3 length equals 15 residues. V gave up 2 bases and J gave up 9 bases, with 17 bases separating them. The CDR3 coding sequence is TGTGCCAGCAGTGAAAGCAGGGGATCTGTGAGCACCATATATTTT. Encoded protein: CASSESRGSVSTIYF.

This clone occurred a few times. This chain links TRBV28 with TRBJ2-7; D gene ambiguous. V was trimmed by 5 bases and J by 2 bases, leaving 4 bases between them. The length of the CDR3 is 11 residues. Germline lookup yields CDR1 MDHEN and CDR2 SYDVKM. The CDR3 DNA reads TGTGCCAGCAGTAGTACCTACGAGCAGTACTTC. Its protein is CASSSTYEQYF.

The chain is built from TRBV6-4 and TRBJ2-1; possibly TRBD1 for D (6 bases). This CDR3 is 17 amino acids long. V was clipped by 2 bases and J by 13 bases, with 27 bases between them. From germline, CDR1 is MRHNA and CDR2 SNTAGT. In DNA, the CDR3 is TGTGCCAGCAGTGACCCATCCTCCTGGGGGCTCTACAGAGGACAGTTCTTC. Translating it yields CASSDPSSWGLYRGQFF.

The chain carries TRBV28 and TRBJ2-1; possibly TRBD2 for D (6 bases). Deletions cut 5 bases from V and 6 bases from J, with 20 bases between. Germline CDR1 MDHEN, CDR2 SYDVKM. The CDR3 has 16 amino acids. Here the CDR3 DNA reads TGTGCCAGCAGTCCACCGCCGGGGCACGGGGGCAATGAGCAGTTCTTC. As protein: CASSPPPGHGGNEQFF.

The chain has TRBV28 and TRBJ1-5, with TRBD1 identical over 10 bases. CDR3 length equals 15 residues. Per the germline V gene, CDR1 is MDHEN and CDR2 is SYDVKM. With V trimmed by 9 bases and J by 4 bases, 9 bases remained unmatched. The CDR3 region is CASWGQGRFNQPQHF. The CDR3 nucleotides are TGTGCCAGTTGGGGACAGGGGCGTTTTAATCAGCCCCAGCATTTT.

This clone was picked up one time. This rearrangement joins TRBV2 to TRBJ2-5, with a tentative D call TRBD2 (7 bases). V was trimmed by 8 bases and J by 5 bases, leaving 18 bases between them. The CDR3 has 14 residues. The germline gives CDR1 SNHLY, CDR2 FYNNEI. The chain's CDR3 is CASRGAGAGETQYF. CDR3 in DNA: TGTGCCAGCCGGGGGGCGGGGGCCGGGGAGACCCAGTACTTC.

This clone occurred a few times. The chain is built from TRBV23-1 and TRBJ1-3; TRBD1 aligns across 8 bases. TRBV23-1 is labeled an ORF, and its function is uncertain. This CDR3 is built from 16 residues. After removal of 3 bases from V and 2 bases from J, the junction contained 6 bases not matched to a gene. This CDR3 reads CASSQWTGFPGNTIYF. CDR3 bases: TGCGCCAGCAGTCAGTGGACAGGGTTCCCTGGAAACACCATATATTTT.

The chain combines TRBV4-1 with TRBJ1-3; the D gene is possibly TRBD1 (6 bases). The CDR3 covers 15 residues. Trimming removed 1 base at V and 0 bases at J, with 7 bases between. Germline V gives CDR1 MGHRA, CDR2 YSYEKL. The DNA of the CDR3 is TGCGCCAGCAGCCAAGGGGACAACTCTGGAAACACCATATATTTT. Translated, it gives CASSQGDNSGNTIYF.

J is TRBJ2-7 and V is TRBV7-9, with D possibly being TRBD1 (6 bases). The V gene lost 4 bases and the J gene lost 8 bases, with 27 bases spanning the gap. Looked up from germline, CDR1 is SEHNR and CDR2 is FQNEAQ (reference sequence). This CDR3 is 17 amino acids long. In DNA form, the CDR3 reads TGTGCCAGCAGCTCATCAACCTCTACCGGGACAACGGTGAAGCAGTACTTC. Encoded protein: CASSSSTSTGTTVKQYF.